This record concerns one TCR beta chain sequence. TCRdb's table, derived via immunoSEQ multiplex PCR, lists solely in-frame clones and lacks some. The sample yields 100,000 to 150,000 clones, roughly nine tenths seen once. This sample is drawn from a study of OX40 agonist ivuxolimab in advanced cancers. The CDR3 consists of 13 residues. Germline assignment: CDR1 MDHEN and CDR2 SYDVKM. Trimming removed 7 bases from V and 8 bases from J, with 17 bases in between. This receptor was obtained from an adult with an advanced solid tumor such as melanoma, head and neck, liver or kidney cancer. The sequenced sample was CD4+ or CD8+ T cells sorted from blood, obtained in a trial of the OX40 agonist ivuxolimab. The chain uses TRBV28 and TRBJ1-2, with a weak D call TRBD1 (6 bases). CDR3 sequence (DNA): TGTGCCAGCATGTTGGGATGGGGGGGCGGCTACACCTTC. This translates into CASMLGWGGGYTF.